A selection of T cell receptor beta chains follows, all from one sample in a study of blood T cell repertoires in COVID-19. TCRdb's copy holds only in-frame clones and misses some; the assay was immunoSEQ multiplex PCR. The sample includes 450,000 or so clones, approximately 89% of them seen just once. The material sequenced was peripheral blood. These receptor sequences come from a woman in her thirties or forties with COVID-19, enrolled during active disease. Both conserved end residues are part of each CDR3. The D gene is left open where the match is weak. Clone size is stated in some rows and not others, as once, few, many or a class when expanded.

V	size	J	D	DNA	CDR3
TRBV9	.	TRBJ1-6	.	TGTGCCAGCAGCGTAGGGCAGGGGTGGTCACCCCTCCACTTT	CASSVGQGWSPLHF
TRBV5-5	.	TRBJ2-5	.	TGTGCCAGCAGCTTGGTATCGGCGATACAGACAGGCCAAGAGACCCAGTACTTC	CASSLVSAIQTGQETQYF
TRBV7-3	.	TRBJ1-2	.	TGTGCCAGCAGCACGACAGGAGGTCATGGCTACACCTTC	CASSTTGGHGYTF
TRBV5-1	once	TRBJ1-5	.	TGCGCCAGCAGCTTGGCCGCCGCCGGGCAGCCCCAGCATTTT	CASSLAAAGQPQHF
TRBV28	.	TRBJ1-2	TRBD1	TGTGCCAGCAGTTTAGGGCAGGGGGGCACTGGCTACACCTTC	CASSLGQGGTGYTF
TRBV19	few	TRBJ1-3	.	TGTGCCAGTAGTATAGCGCACAGGCAAGCTGGAAACACCATATATTTT	CASSIAHRQAGNTIYF
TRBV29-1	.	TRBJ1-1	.	TGCAGCGCTGGTGCCGGGACTTTGAACACTGAAGCTTTCTTT	CSAGAGTLNTEAFF
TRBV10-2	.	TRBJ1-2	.	TGCGCCAGCAGTGTAGAGCAGGGTTTGGGAGGCTACACCTTC	CASSVEQGLGGYTF
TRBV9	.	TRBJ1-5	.	TGTGCCAGCAGCGTGGACATGAGCAATCAGCCCCAGCATTTT	CASSVDMSNQPQHF
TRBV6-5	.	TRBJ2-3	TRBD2	TGTGCCAGCAGTCTAGCGGGTACTAGCACAGATACGCAGTATTTT	CASSLAGTSTDTQYF
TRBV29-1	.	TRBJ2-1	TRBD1	TGCAGCGTTGAGACAGGGCGGATGGAGCAGTTCTTC	CSVETGRMEQFF
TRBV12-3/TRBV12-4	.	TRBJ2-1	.	TGTGCCAGCAGTCAGGGCTACAATGAGCAGTTCTTC	CASSQGYNEQFF
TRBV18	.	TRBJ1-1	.	TGTGCCAGCTCACCACAATCCGGCGCTGGGTGGAGCGCTTTCTTT	CASSPQSGAGWSAFF
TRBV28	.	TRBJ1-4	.	TGTGCCAGCAGTTTTAGGGGCCGGGGGGGGCTCACTAATGAAAAACTGTTTTTT	CASSFRGRGGLTNEKLFF
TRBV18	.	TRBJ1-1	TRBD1	TGTGCCAGCTCCTCGGACAGGGCCACTGAAGCTTTCTTT	CASSSDRATEAFF
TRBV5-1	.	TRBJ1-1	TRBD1	TGCGCCAGCAGCTTGGCCCTGGGACAGGGATCCCTCTGGAACACTGAAGCTTTCTTT	CASSLALGQGSLWNTEAFF
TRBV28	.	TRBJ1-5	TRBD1	TGTGCCAGCAGTCCTCGGACAGGGGTTATGAGTCAGCCCCAGCATTTT	CASSPRTGVMSQPQHF
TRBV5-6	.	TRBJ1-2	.	TGTGCCAGCAGCTTGAATTCGGTCCATGGCTACACCTTC	CASSLNSVHGYTF
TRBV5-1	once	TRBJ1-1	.	TGCGCCAGCAGCTTGGTTTTGGCCAGGTTCGACACTGAAGCTTTCTTT	CASSLVLARFDTEAFF
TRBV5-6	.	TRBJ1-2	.	TGTGCCAGCAGCTTGGCCCGTGACTATGGCTACACCTTC	CASSLARDYGYTF
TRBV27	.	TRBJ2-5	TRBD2	TGTGCCAGCAGTCCTCGGGGGGGTGGGGAGACCCAGTACTTC	CASSPRGGGETQYF
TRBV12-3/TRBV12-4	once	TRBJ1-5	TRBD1	TGTGCCAGCAGGACAGGGCCGGGTCAGCCCCAGCATTTT	CASRTGPGQPQHF
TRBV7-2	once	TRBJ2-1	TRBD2	TGTGCCAGCAGCACGACTAGCGGGAGGGCCTACAATGAGCAGTTCTTC	CASSTTSGRAYNEQFF
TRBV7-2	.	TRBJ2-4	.	TGTGCCAGCAGCTTAGGGCGGGACGAAAACATTCAGTACTTC	CASSLGRDENIQYF
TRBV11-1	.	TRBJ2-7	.	TGTGCCAGCAGCTTATTTAGTTGGCGGGAGCAGTACTTC	CASSLFSWREQYF
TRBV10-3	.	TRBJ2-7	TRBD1	TGTGCCATAATTCCCGGGACAGGGGGCAAGTACGAGCAGTACTTC	CAIIPGTGGKYEQYF
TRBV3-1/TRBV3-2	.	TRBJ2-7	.	TGTGCCAGCAGCCAAGAAGGCCGGGAAAGGCACGAGCAGTACTTC	CASSQEGRERHEQYF
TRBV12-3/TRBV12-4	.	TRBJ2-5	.	TGTGCCAGCAGTCCCTTTAGTGAGACCCAGTACTTC	CASSPFSETQYF
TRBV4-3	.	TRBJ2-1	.	TGCGCCAGCAGCCCCAACAATGAGCAGTTCTTC	CASSPNNEQFF
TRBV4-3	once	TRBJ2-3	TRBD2	TGCGCCAGCAGCCAACAAAGCGGGGCCCATGATACGCAGTATTTT	CASSQQSGAHDTQYF
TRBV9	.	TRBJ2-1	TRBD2	TGTGCCAGCAGGGAAACTAGCGGGAGTGGCAATGAGCAGTTCTTC	CASRETSGSGNEQFF
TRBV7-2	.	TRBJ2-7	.	TGTGCCAGCAGCTCAGTCCTAGGGGCCTACGAGCAGTACTTC	CASSSVLGAYEQYF
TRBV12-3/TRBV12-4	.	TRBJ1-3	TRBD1	TGTGCCAGCAGTTGGACAGGAAACAACACCATATATTTT	CASSWTGNNTIYF
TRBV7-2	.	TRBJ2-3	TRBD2	TGTGCCAGCAGCTTTCTAGCGGGAGGTTCACCAGATACGCAGTATTTT	CASSFLAGGSPDTQYF
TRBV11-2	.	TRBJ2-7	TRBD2	TGTGCCAGCAGCTTACTGAGCGGGGGGCCCTACGAGCAGTACTTC	CASSLLSGGPYEQYF
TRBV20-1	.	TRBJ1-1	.	TGCAGGGGATTACAGGGTGAAGCTTTCTTT	CRGLQGEAFF
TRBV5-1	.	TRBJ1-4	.	TGCGCCAGCAGCTATCGACAGTCTCGTAATGAAAAACTGTTTTTT	CASSYRQSRNEKLFF
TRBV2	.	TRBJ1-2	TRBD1	TGTGCCAGCAGTTTACAGGGGGCGCAGAATAGTGGCTACACCTTC	CASSLQGAQNSGYTF
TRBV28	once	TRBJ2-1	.	TGTGCCAGCAGCCCCGGGGGCTCCTACAATGAGCAGTTCTTC	CASSPGGSYNEQFF
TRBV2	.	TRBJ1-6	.	TGTGCCAGCAGTGGGACACGCGGTCAGAGGCTACCCCTCCACTTT	CASSGTRGQRLPLHF
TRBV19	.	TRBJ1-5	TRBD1	TGTGCCAGTAGTTGGACAGGGGGACTTGTTCAGCCCCAGCATTTT	CASSWTGGLVQPQHF
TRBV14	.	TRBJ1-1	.	TGTGCCAGCAGCCGAAACTTGAACACTGAAGCTTTCTTT	CASSRNLNTEAFF
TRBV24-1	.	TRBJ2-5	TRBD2	TGTGCCACCAGTGATACACTAGCGGGGGCCCAAGAGACCCAGTACTTC	CATSDTLAGAQETQYF
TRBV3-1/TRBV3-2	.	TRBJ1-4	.	TGTGCCAGCAGCCAATTTTACCGGGGAGAAAAACTGTTTTTT	CASSQFYRGEKLFF
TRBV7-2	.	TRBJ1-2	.	TGTGCCAGCAGCTTACAGGGGAACTATGGCTACACCTTC	CASSLQGNYGYTF
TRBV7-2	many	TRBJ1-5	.	TGTGCCAGCAGCTTTTCAGGGGTTAGGGGCAATCAGCCCCAGCATTTT	CASSFSGVRGNQPQHF
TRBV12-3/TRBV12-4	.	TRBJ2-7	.	TGTGCCAGCAGCCTAAGACTAGCCTACGAGCAGTACTTC	CASSLRLAYEQYF
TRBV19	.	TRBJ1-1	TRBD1	TGTGCCAGTAGTATGACAGGGATGTCTGAAGCTTTCTTT	CASSMTGMSEAFF